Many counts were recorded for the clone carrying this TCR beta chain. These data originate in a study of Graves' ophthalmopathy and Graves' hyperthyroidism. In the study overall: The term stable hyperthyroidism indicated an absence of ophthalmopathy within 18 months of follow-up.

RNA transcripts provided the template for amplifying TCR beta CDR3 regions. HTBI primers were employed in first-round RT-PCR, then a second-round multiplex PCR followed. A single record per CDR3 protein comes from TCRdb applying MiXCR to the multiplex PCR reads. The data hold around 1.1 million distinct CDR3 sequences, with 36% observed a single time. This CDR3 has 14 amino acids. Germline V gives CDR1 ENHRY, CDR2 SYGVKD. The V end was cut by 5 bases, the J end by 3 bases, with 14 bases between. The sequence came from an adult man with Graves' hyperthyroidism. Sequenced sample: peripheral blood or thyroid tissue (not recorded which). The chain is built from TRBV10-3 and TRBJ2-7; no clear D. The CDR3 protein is CAISNPWELYEQYF. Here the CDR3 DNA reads TGTGCCATCAGTAATCCGTGGGAACTCTACGAGCAGTACTTC.